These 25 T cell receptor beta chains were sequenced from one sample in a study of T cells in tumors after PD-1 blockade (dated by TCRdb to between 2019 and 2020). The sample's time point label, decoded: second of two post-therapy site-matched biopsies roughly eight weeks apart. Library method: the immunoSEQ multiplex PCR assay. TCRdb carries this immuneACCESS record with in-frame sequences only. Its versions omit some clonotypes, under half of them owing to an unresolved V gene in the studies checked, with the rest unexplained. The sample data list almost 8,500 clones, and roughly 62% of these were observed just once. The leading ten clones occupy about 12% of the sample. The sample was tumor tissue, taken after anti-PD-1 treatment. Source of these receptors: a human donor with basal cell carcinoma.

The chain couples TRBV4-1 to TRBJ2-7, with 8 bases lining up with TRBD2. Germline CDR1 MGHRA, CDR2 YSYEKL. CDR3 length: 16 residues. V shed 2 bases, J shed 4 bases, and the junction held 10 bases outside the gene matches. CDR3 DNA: TGCGCCAGCAGCCAACTTAGCGGGGCCTCCTATTACGAGCAGTACTTC. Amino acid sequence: CASSQLSGASYYEQYF.

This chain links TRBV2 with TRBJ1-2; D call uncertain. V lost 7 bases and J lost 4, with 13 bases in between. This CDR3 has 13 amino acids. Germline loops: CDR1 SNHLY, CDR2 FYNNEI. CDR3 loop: CASTSRGSYGYTF. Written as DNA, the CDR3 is TGTGCCAGCACCTCGAGAGGGAGCTATGGCTACACCTTC.

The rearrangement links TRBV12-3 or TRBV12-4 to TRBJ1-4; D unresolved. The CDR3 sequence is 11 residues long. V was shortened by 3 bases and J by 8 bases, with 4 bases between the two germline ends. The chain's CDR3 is CASSFREKLFF. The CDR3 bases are TGTGCCAGCAGTTTTAGGGAAAAACTGTTTTTT.

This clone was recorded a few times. DNA for the CDR3: TGTGCCAGCAGCTCTCCACTAGAGGCGCTTTCCGGGGCCAACGTCCTGACTTTC. Translated, it gives CASSSPLEALSGANVLTF. The V gene is TRBV7-9, the J gene TRBJ2-6, with D possibly matching TRBD2 (5 bases). The V gene lost 4 bases and the J gene lost 4 bases, with 20 bases spanning the gap. Germline CDR1 and CDR2: SEHNR and FQNEAQ (reference sequence). The CDR3 runs 18 residues.

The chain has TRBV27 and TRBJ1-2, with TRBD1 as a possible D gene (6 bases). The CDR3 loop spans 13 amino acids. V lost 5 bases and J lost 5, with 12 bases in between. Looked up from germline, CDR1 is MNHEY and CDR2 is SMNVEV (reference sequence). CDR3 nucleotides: TGTGCCAGCAGTCCCGGACAGAATTATGGCTACACCTTC. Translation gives CASSPGQNYGYTF.

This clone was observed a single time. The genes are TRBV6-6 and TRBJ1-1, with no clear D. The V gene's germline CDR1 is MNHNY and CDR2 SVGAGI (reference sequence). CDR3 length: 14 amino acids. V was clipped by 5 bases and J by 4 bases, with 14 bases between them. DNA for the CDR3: TGTGCCAGCAGTCCAGACGGAGTTAGCACTGAAGCTTTCTTT. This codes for CASSPDGVSTEAFF.

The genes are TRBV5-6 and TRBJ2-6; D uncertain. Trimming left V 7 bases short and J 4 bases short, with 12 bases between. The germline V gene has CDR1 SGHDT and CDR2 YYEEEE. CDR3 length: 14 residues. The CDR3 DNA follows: TGTGCCAGCGCCCGCGTCCCCGGGGCCAACGTCCTGACTTTC. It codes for CASARVPGANVLTF.

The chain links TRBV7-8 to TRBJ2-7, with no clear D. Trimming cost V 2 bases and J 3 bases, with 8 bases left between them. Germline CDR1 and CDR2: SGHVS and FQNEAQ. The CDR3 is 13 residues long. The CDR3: CASSLQSNYEQYF. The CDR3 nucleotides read TGTGCCAGCAGCTTACAAAGCAACTACGAGCAGTACTTC.

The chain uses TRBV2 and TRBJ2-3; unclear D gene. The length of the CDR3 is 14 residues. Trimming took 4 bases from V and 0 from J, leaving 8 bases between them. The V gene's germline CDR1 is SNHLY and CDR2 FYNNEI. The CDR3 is CASSVGRSTDTQYF. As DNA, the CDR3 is TGTGCCAGCAGTGTGGGCAGGAGCACAGATACGCAGTATTTT.

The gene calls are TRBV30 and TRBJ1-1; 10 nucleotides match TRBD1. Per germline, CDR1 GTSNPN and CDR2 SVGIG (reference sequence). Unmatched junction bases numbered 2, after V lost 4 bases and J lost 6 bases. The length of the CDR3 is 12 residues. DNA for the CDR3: TGTGCCTGGAATGGACAGGGGGCTGAAGCTTTCTTT. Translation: CAWNGQGAEAFF. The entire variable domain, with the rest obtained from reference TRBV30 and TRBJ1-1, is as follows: SQTIHQWPATLVQPVGSPLSLECTVEGTSNPNLYWYRQAAGRGLQLLFYSVGIGQISSEVPQNLSASRPQDRQFILSSKKLLLSDSGFYLCAWNGQGAEAFFGQGTRLTVV.

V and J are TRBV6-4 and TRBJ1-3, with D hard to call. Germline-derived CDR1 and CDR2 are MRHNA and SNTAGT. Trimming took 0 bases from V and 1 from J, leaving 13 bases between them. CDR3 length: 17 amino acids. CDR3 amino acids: CASSDSREFGSGNTIYF. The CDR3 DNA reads TGTGCCAGCAGTGACTCGAGGGAGTTCGGATCTGGAAACACCATATATTTT.

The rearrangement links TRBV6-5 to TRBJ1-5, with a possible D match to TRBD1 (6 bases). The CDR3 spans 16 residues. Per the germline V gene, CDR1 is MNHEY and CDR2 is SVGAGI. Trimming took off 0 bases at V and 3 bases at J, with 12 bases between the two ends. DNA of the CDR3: TGTGCCAGCAGTTACTCGAGGACAGCTCTCAATCAGCCCCAGCATTTT. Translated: CASSYSRTALNQPQHF.

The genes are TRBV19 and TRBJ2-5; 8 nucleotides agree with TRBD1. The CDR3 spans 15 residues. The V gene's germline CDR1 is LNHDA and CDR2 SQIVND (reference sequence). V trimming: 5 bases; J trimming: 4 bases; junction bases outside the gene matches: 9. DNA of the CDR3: TGTGCCAGTAGTTTAAATGCAGGGGGCGGAGAGACCCAGTACTTC. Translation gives CASSLNAGGGETQYF.

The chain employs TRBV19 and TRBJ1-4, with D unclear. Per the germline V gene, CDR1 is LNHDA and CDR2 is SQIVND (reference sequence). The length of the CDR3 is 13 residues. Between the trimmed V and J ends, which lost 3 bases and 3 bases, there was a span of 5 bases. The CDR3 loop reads CASSMVANEKLFF. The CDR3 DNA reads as TGTGCCAGTAGTATGGTAGCTAATGAAAAACTGTTTTTT.

CDR3 amino acids: CASSPRGEPQHF. The CDR3 bases are TGTGCCAGTAGTCCCAGGGGCGAGCCCCAGCATTTT. This chain links TRBV19 with TRBJ1-5, with D perhaps matching TRBD1 (6 bases). Germline V gene data show CDR1 as LNHDA and CDR2 as SQIVND (reference sequence). The CDR3 runs 12 residues. V lost 5 bases, J lost 8 bases, and 10 bases lay in between.

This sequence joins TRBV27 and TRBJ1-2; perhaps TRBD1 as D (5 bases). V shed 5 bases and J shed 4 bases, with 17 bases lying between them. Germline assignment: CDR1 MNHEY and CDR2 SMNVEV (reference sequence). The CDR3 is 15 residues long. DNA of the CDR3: TGTGCCAGCAGTCCTGACGGACCGCAGGGCTATGGCTACACCTTC. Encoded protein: CASSPDGPQGYGYTF.

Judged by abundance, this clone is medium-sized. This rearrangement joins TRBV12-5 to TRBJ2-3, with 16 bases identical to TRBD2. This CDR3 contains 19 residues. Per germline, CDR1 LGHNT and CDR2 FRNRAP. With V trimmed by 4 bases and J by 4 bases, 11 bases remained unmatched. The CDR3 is CASGSGLAGGRGLPDTQYF. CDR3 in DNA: TGTGCTAGTGGTTCGGGACTAGCGGGGGGGCGAGGGCTGCCAGATACGCAGTATTTT.

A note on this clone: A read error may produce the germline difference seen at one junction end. The CDR3: CASREATGGWGANVLTF. CDR3 nucleotide sequence: TGTGCCAGCAGAGAAGCGACAGGGGGCTGGGGGGCCAACGTCCTGACTTTC. The chain couples TRBV6-1 to TRBJ2-6; 10 nucleotides agree with TRBD1. Per the germline V gene, CDR1 is MNHNS and CDR2 is SASEGT. This CDR3 spans 17 amino acids.

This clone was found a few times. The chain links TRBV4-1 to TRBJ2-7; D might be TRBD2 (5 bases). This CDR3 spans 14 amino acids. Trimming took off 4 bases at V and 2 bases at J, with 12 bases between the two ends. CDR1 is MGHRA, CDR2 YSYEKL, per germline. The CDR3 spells CASSPARRAYEQYF. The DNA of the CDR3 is TGCGCCAGCAGCCCGGCGCGGCGGGCCTACGAGCAGTACTTC.

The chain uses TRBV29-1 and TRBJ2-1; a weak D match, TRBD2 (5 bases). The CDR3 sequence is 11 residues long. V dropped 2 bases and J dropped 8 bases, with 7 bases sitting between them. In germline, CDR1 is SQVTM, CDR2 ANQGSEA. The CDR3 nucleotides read TGCAGCGTTGAAAACGGGGATGAGCAGTTCTTC. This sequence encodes CSVENGDEQFF.

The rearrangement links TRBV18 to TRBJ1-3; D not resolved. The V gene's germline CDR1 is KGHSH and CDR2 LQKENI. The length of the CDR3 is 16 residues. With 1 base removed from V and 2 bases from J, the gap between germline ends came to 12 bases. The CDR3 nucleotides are TGTGCCAGCTCACCACAAATTATCCAGCCTGGAAACACCATATATTTT. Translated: CASSPQIIQPGNTIYF.

Here the CDR3 reads CASTRSTRGGTEAFF. CDR3 DNA sequence: TGTGCCAGCACCCGTAGCACACGGGGCGGCACTGAAGCTTTCTTT. The rearrangement joins TRBV9 to TRBJ1-1; D perhaps matches TRBD1 (5 bases). The germline V gene has CDR1 SGDLS and CDR2 YYNGEE. There are 15 residues in the CDR3. The germline V and J ends were trimmed by 6 bases and 4 bases, with 19 bases remaining between them.

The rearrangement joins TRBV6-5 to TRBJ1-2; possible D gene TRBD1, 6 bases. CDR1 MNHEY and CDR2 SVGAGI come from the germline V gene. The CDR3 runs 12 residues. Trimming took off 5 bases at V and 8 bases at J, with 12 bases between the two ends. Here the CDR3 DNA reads TGTGCCAGCAGTCAACGCGGACAGGGCTACACCTTC. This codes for CASSQRGQGYTF.

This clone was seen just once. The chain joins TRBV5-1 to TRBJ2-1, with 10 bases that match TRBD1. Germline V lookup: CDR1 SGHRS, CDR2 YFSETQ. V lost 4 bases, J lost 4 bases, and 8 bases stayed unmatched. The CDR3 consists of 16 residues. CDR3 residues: CASSPTGGQPYNEQFF. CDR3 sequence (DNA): TGCGCCAGCAGCCCGACAGGGGGCCAACCGTACAATGAGCAGTTCTTC.

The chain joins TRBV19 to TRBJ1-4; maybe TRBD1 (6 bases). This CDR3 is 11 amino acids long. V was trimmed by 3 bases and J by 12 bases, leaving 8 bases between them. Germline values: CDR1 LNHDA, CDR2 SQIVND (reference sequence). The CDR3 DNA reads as TGTGCCAGTAGTATGAGACAGGAACTGTTTTTT. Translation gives CASSMRQELFF. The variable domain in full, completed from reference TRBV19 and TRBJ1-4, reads DGGITQSPKYLFRKEGQNVTLSCEQNLNHDAMYWYRQDPGQGLRLIYYSQIVNDFQKGDIAEGYSVSREKKESFPLTVTSAQKNPTAFYLCASSMRQELFFGSGTQLSVL.